The 13 T cell receptor beta chains listed next were all sequenced from one sample in a study of T cells expressing NK-cell markers. Using the 5' RACE reads, TCRdb records one entry per CDR3 protein without DNA. The sample yields over 150,000 distinct CDR3 sequences, of which the top ten take up 20%. The sample taken for sequencing was blood T cells: a sorted CD56 or NKG2C T cell subset, CD4+ or CD8+ T cells, or bulk PBMC T cells (not recorded which). The receptors were gathered from a man between 18 and 69 years old in good health.

The V and J genes are TRBV3-1 and TRBJ2-7. This CDR3 contains 16 residues. Germline CDR1 is LGHDT and CDR2 is YNNKEL (reference sequence). The CDR3 sequence: CASSQVSPGNPYEQYF.

The rearrangement uses TRBV6-2 or TRBV6-3 and TRBJ2-7; TCRdb names TRBD1, which stays unverified in the absence of DNA. CDR1 is MNHEY and CDR2 is SVGEGT in the germline V gene. There are 15 residues in the CDR3. This chain's CDR3 is CASSYSETGMSEQYF.

The V and J genes are TRBV13 and TRBJ1-1. The length of the CDR3 is 13 residues. Germline CDR1 and CDR2: PRHDT and FYEKMQ (reference sequence). This CDR3 is CASSPNTNTEAFF.

The genes are TRBV5-1 and TRBJ1-4; TCRdb's D call, TRBD1, is unchecked because there is no DNA. From germline, CDR1 is SGHRS and CDR2 YFSETQ. The CDR3 consists of 18 residues. This CDR3 is CASSVMELRDRADEKLFF.

V is TRBV6-1 and J is TRBJ2-1; the D gene TCRdb calls, TRBD1, cannot be checked with no DNA. CDR1 is MNHNS, CDR2 SASEGT, per germline. The CDR3 length is 16 residues. The CDR3 region is CASSVSGGPKANEQFF.

The chain is built from TRBV24-1 and TRBJ2-1; TCRdb indicates TRBD2, and absent DNA this call remains unverified. From germline, CDR1 is KGHDR and CDR2 SFDVKD. The CDR3 is 14 residues long. CDR3 residues: CATSDQRGGNEQFF.

The chain links TRBV20-1 to TRBJ2-3; lacking DNA, the TRBD1 call made by TCRdb goes unchecked. The CDR3 is 16 amino acids. Per germline, CDR1 DFQATT and CDR2 SNEGSKA (reference sequence). The CDR3 is CSAKSQTGGPTDTQYF.

The rearrangement joins TRBV2 to TRBJ1-5. Germline V gene lookup returns CDR1 SNHLY and CDR2 FYNNEI. The CDR3 has 15 amino acids. The chain's CDR3 is CASSGVGLGNQPQHF.

The chain employs TRBV7-8 and TRBJ2-7; TCRdb's assignment of TRBD1 cannot be checked, as there is no DNA. CDR1 and CDR2 from the germline V gene are SGHVS and FQNEAQ. This CDR3 spans 15 amino acids. CDR3 loop: CASSSTQGLSYEQYF.

CDR3: CSVGEGETQYF. The chain uses TRBV29-1 and TRBJ2-5. The CDR3 is made up of 11 amino acids. Per germline, CDR1 SQVTM and CDR2 ANQGSEA.

This chain joins TRBV7-9 and TRBJ2-7; absent DNA, TCRdb's TRBD1 call cannot be checked. CDR3 length: 15 amino acids. The V gene's germline CDR1 is SEHNR and CDR2 FQNEAQ (reference sequence). The CDR3 sequence: CASSLAGAGTYEQYF.

This chain links TRBV7-8 with TRBJ2-5; TCRdb designates TRBD1, a call that cannot be tested without DNA. CDR1 and CDR2 from the germline V gene are SGHVS and FQNEAQ. CDR3 length: 13 residues. The CDR3 reads CASSLRGEETQYF.

The chain is built from TRBV27 and TRBJ1-5; TCRdb outputs TRBD1, but without DNA this stays unchecked. This CDR3 spans 17 amino acids. Germline assignment: CDR1 MNHEY and CDR2 SMNVEV (reference sequence). The CDR3 reads CASSWGSGYASNQPQHF.